This T cell receptor (beta chain) comes out of a study of cytomegalovirus exposure and HLA in healthy donors. V lost 1 base and J lost 3; bases outside the gene matches: 6. Germline CDR1 is SGHRS and CDR2 is YFSETQ. The CDR3 length is 16 residues. Generated by immunoSEQ multiplex PCR, the TCRdb table keeps only in-frame clones and is missing some. The profile shows tens of thousands of clones, over 85% of them singletons. The receptor was derived from a woman aged 18-29 years in good health and CMV-seronegative. The sample taken for sequencing was PBMCs. V gene TRBV5-1 combines with J gene TRBJ2-5; 10 bases match TRBD1. CDR3 loop: CASSLWDRGMKETQYF. The CDR3 bases are TGCGCCAGCAGCTTGTGGGACAGGGGAATGAAAGAGACCCAGTACTTC.